The 16 T cell receptor beta chains presented below share a single source sample, sequenced in a study of CD8 T cells in ankylosing spondylitis. TCRdb reprocessed the 5' RACE reads via MiXCR and lists one record per CDR3 protein. Among some 340,000 distinct CDR3 sequences listed, roughly 14% were seen once. Sequencing was carried out using blood, either unsorted or a sorted T cell fraction (not recorded which). These receptors originate from a male donor with ankylosing spondylitis or in good health (not recorded which).

Only a few counts were recorded for this clonotype. The chain links TRBV20-1 to TRBJ2-3, with D possibly being TRBD2 (7 bases). The germline V gene encodes CDR1 DFQATT and CDR2 SNEGSKA (reference sequence). Trimming pared 6 bases from V and 3 bases from J, leaving 19 bases between. The CDR3 runs to 15 residues. The CDR3 here is CSALRSGGATDTQYF. The CDR3 DNA reads as TGCAGTGCCCTGCGGTCGGGGGGCGCGACAGATACGCAGTATTTT.

With respect to this clonotype: This could be a read error, since a much larger clone is one nucleotide away. The rearrangement joins TRBV5-1 to TRBJ2-7, with D possibly TRBD2 on 6 matching bases. Looked up from germline, CDR1 is SGHRS and CDR2 is YFSETQ. The CDR3 totals 14 residues. The CDR3 loop is CASSLSSEPGEQNF. As DNA, the CDR3 is TGCGCCAGCAGTTTGTCTAGCGAGCCGGGCGAGCAGAACTTC.

The chain joins TRBV4-2 to TRBJ2-2; D uncertain. From germline, CDR1 is LGHNA and CDR2 YNFKEQ. Trimming shortened V by 1 base and J by 1 base, and 4 bases separated the two germline ends. The CDR3 sequence is 14 residues long. The DNA of the CDR3 is TGTGCCAGCAGCCAAGCAGGGAACACCGGGGAGCTGTTTTTT. Translating it yields CASSQAGNTGELFF.

The CDR3 loop is CASSLVHQAGELFF. Here the CDR3 DNA reads TGTGCCAGCAGCTTAGTTCATCAGGCCGGGGAGCTGTTTTTT. V gene TRBV11-2 combines with J gene TRBJ2-2; no clear D gene. Trimming took 1 base from V and 6 from J, leaving 9 bases between them. Germline lookup yields CDR1 SGHAT and CDR2 FQNNGV. The CDR3 is made up of 14 amino acids.

This clonotype appeared many times. CDR3 nucleotides: TGTGCCAGCAGTTTAAACCCCCAGACCGGGGGAGCTTTCTTT. This sequence encodes CASSLNPQTGGAFF. The chain has TRBV12-3 or TRBV12-4 and TRBJ1-1; D might be TRBD1 (5 bases). V lost 2 bases to trimming and J lost 10 bases, with 17 bases between them. There are 14 residues in the CDR3.

The rearrangement joins TRBV12-5 to TRBJ2-1; 8 bases are shared with TRBD2. After removal of 0 bases from V and 5 bases from J, the junction contained 3 bases not matched to a gene. Germline CDR1 is LGHNT and CDR2 is FRNRAP. This CDR3 contains 15 residues. CDR3 sequence reads: CASGLVAGLDNEQFF. Here the CDR3 DNA reads TGTGCTAGTGGTTTGGTAGCGGGACTAGACAATGAGCAGTTCTTC.

A few counts support this clonotype. The J gene is TRBJ1-4, the V gene TRBV4-1; D gene uncertain. V lost 1 base, J lost 5 bases, and 17 bases lay in between. Germline CDR1 MGHRA, CDR2 YSYEKL. This CDR3 is 17 amino acids long. This chain's CDR3 is CASSQVPRWRDNEKLFF. CDR3 bases: TGCGCCAGCAGCCAAGTACCCCGATGGAGAGACAATGAAAAACTGTTTTTT.

There are a few counts of this clonotype. This rearrangement joins TRBV12-3 or TRBV12-4 to TRBJ1-4; TRBD1 might be the D (6 bases). V lost 3 bases and J lost 6, with 8 bases in between. This CDR3 region has 13 residues. As DNA, the CDR3 is TGTGCCAGCAGTTTGGACAGACATGAAAAACTGTTTTTT. Its translation: CASSLDRHEKLFF.

The CDR3 here is CSASGEQETQYF. CDR3 DNA: TGCAGTGCTTCAGGGGAACAAGAGACCCAGTACTTC. The J gene is TRBJ2-5, the V gene TRBV20-1; perhaps TRBD1 as D (6 bases). The V and J ends lost 5 bases and 2 bases respectively, with 9 bases between them. The CDR3 is 12 residues long. Germline V gene data show CDR1 as DFQATT and CDR2 as SNEGSKA (reference sequence).

This clonotype was detected ten times or more. The chain uses TRBV7-6 and TRBJ2-2; no definite D call. Germline V gene lookup returns CDR1 SGHVS and CDR2 FNYEAQ. This CDR3 has 14 amino acids. V lost 5 bases and J lost 0, with 7 bases in between. CDR3 sequence (DNA): TGTGCCAGCAGCGTAGGGTCGAACACCGGGGAGCTGTTTTTT. This encodes CASSVGSNTGELFF.

This clonotype turned up a few times. The chain links TRBV12-3 or TRBV12-4 to TRBJ1-6; a possible D gene is TRBD1 (6 bases). V dropped 2 bases and J dropped 11 bases, with 10 bases sitting between them. The CDR3 has 13 amino acids. CDR3 in amino acids: CASSLTGRTPLHF. CDR3 nucleotides: TGTGCCAGCAGTTTAACAGGGCGGACACCCCTCCACTTT.

This clonotype was detected a few times. The chain recombines TRBV2 with TRBJ2-7, with D hard to call. The CDR3 contains 12 residues. V gave up 4 bases and J gave up 2 bases, with 6 bases separating them. Per germline, CDR1 SNHLY and CDR2 FYNNEI. The chain's CDR3 is CASSGQTYEQYF. The CDR3 bases are TGTGCCAGCAGTGGCCAAACCTACGAGCAGTACTTC.

This clonotype was counted only a few times. The chain links TRBV20-1 to TRBJ2-3, with D possibly called TRBD1 or TRBD2 (5 bases each). Germline V gives CDR1 DFQATT, CDR2 SNEGSKA (reference sequence). Trimming pared 6 bases from V and 7 bases from J, leaving 20 bases between. The CDR3 length is 14 residues. In DNA form, the CDR3 reads TGCAGTGCCGCGGACACGCGACGAGGGAATACGCAGTATTTT. The encoded protein is CSAADTRRGNTQYF.

The chain carries TRBV7-9 and TRBJ2-7; tentatively, D is TRBD2 (7 bases). The V gene's germline CDR1 is SEHNR and CDR2 FQNEAQ (reference sequence). V was cut by 5 bases and J by 5 bases, with 16 bases left in between. The CDR3 loop spans 14 amino acids. The CDR3 region is CASSDRGGGDEQYF. CDR3 in DNA: TGTGCCAGCAGCGACAGAGGAGGGGGGGACGAGCAGTACTTC.

The rearrangement joins TRBV27 to TRBJ2-1; 7 positions agree with TRBD1. Germline values: CDR1 MNHEY, CDR2 SMNVEV (reference sequence). V lost 7 bases to trimming and J lost 5 bases; unmatched junction nucleotides: 8. There are 14 residues in the CDR3. The chain's CDR3 is CASKRTGKNNEQFF. The CDR3 coding sequence is TGTGCCAGCAAGAGGACAGGTAAAAACAATGAGCAGTTCTTC.

This chain joins TRBV7-2 and TRBJ1-4, with 7 bases lining up with TRBD1. V shed 0 bases, J shed 5 bases, and the junction held 3 bases outside the gene matches. Germline CDR1 and CDR2: SGHTA and FQGNSA. The CDR3 is 15 amino acids. The CDR3, as DNA: TGTGCCAGCAGCTTAGCGGGGACAGCCAATGAAAAACTGTTTTTT. Amino acid sequence: CASSLAGTANEKLFF. Combining the CDR3 with reference TRBV7-2 and TRBJ1-4 gives the whole variable domain GAGVSQSPSNKVTEKGKDVELRCDPISGHTALYWYRQSLGQGLEFLIYFQGNSAPDKSGLPSDRFSAERTGGSVSTLTIQRTQQEDSAVYLCASSLAGTANEKLFFGSGTQLSVL.